This T cell receptor (beta chain) was retrieved from a study of cytomegalovirus exposure and HLA in healthy donors. Points on this clone: Its antigen remains unidentified.

General study findings and limits: When a later analysis compared HLA-associated TCR beta chains with equally common others, the HLA-associated chains turned out to be more clonally expanded and to have lower generation probabilities. In a later analysis, TCR beta V- and J-gene trimming was associated with a missense DCLRE1C variant.

13 Jbeta primers and 60 Vbeta primers were used for the PCR. Assay: immunoSEQ multiplex PCR; the TCRdb copy retains only in-frame clones and omits some. This sample yields some 190,000 clones, of which 76% are seen a single time; 2.5% belongs to the top ten. The CDR3 extends over 15 amino acids. V gave up 5 bases and J gave up 7 bases; unmatched junction bases: 5. V is TRBV6-7 and J is TRBJ2-2, with 12 bases lining up with TRBD2. TRBV6-7 is assigned to the ORF class and has an uncertain function. The receptor comes from a woman between 25 and 40 years old in good health and CMV-seropositive. Sequencing was performed on PBMCs. For the CDR3, the DNA is TGTGCCAGCAGTACCAGACTAGCGGGGGACGGGGAGCTGTTTTTT. Translating gives CASSTRLAGDGELFF.